This T cell receptor (beta chain) stems from a study of cytomegalovirus exposure and HLA in healthy donors. The study's findings and limits: HLA-A and HLA-B allele assignments for most subjects were reportedly predicted accurately using TCR beta sequences.

Vbeta (60) and Jbeta (13) primers were used in the PCR. The repertoire was sequenced with immunoSEQ multiplex PCR; TCRdb's copy has only in-frame clones and lacks some. The data contain 100,000 to 150,000 clones, 65% to 85% of them singletons. Note on this clone: Its antigen is still unknown.

V was cut by 2 bases and J by 2 bases, with 14 bases left in between. The germline V gene has CDR1 SGHAT and CDR2 FQNNGV. There are 16 residues in the CDR3. Source material: PBMCs. The receptor was isolated from a woman aged 40 to 50 in good health and CMV-seronegative. The chain is built from TRBV11-2 and TRBJ2-3; D is undetermined. DNA of the CDR3: TGTGCCAGCAGCTTAAATAGCCCATTAAACACAGATACGCAGTATTTT. Translated, it gives CASSLNSPLNTDTQYF.